A selection of T cell receptor beta chains follows, all from one sample in a study of blood T cell repertoires in COVID-19. The data were produced by immunoSEQ multiplex PCR, yet TCRdb's version contains in-frame clones alone and is incomplete. The table lists roughly 350,000 clones, about 90% of them singletons. The material sequenced was peripheral blood. The receptor source for this set is a woman aged 45-65 years with COVID-19, enrolled during active disease. The CDR3 runs from the conserved cysteine through the conserved F or W. Each record gives: V gene, J gene, CDR3 protein.

>TRBV6-5|TRBJ1-2
CAGRGTGLDGYTF
>TRBV19|TRBJ1-2
CATSRENRGYTF
>TRBV19|TRBJ1-1
CASSWTGNTEAFF
>TRBV7-6|TRBJ2-7
CASSQAGSSYEQYF
>TRBV19|TRBJ2-1
CASSHSLNEQFF
>TRBV18|TRBJ1-2
CASSPGRRGIVPANYGYTF
>TRBV4-3|TRBJ2-5
CASSQDLGRETQYF
>TRBV11-3|TRBJ1-1
CASSPQGQNTEAFF
>TRBV5-4|TRBJ2-7
CASSLALYEQYF
>TRBV5-8|TRBJ2-1
CASSSGPGTSRFNEQFF
>TRBV24-1|TRBJ2-4
CATSRGGTKNIQYF
>TRBV27|TRBJ1-5
CATKGGTGNQPQHF
>TRBV6-5|TRBJ1-2
CASSYSRQGAQGYTF
>TRBV11-2|TRBJ2-3
CASSMSEGTSGRYF
>TRBV2|TRBJ2-2
CASSPSGGSARFGELFF
>TRBV7-2|TRBJ2-1
CASSLRPGLVGNEQFF